This TCR beta chain was observed in a study of OX40 agonist ivuxolimab in advanced cancers. Sequencing used immunoSEQ multiplex PCR; TCRdb keeps in-frame clones, though not all of them. Of about 27,000 clones listed, roughly 80% are singletons. The J segment lost 5 bases and the V segment lost 6 bases, leaving 6 bases of the junction unmatched. Germline assignment: CDR1 SGDLS and CDR2 YYNGEE. The CDR3 spans 13 residues. The sample in question was CD4+ or CD8+ T cells sorted from blood, obtained in a trial of the OX40 agonist ivuxolimab. The chain recombines TRBV9 with TRBJ2-7; 9 bases align to TRBD1. This sequence originates from an adult with an advanced solid tumor such as melanoma, head and neck, liver or kidney cancer. The CDR3 spells CASMRTGVNEQYF. The CDR3 DNA follows: TGTGCCAGCATGCGGACAGGGGTGAACGAGCAGTACTTC.